These 19 T cell receptor beta chains originate from one sample sequenced in a study of T cell clones after liver transplantation (dated 2019 in TCRdb). The library relied on the immunoSEQ multiplex PCR assay. TCRdb retrieved this table from immuneACCESS and kept in-frame rearrangements only. Not all clones are present; in checked studies, unresolved V genes account for under half, and no reason is known for the remainder. The sample table records 98,000 or so clones; 82% of these occur just once. 0.8% to 1% of the sample rests with the top ten. Per the publication, the time point label means: pre-transplant. The specimen was CD4+ T cells from blood, collected before liver transplant. These receptors all stem from a human donor who received a liver transplant.

This chain uses TRBV2 with TRBJ1-5; D perhaps matches TRBD1 (5 bases). The V end lost 4 bases, the J end lost 1 base, and 17 bases lay between the germline ends. This CDR3 region has 17 residues. Germline assignment: CDR1 SNHLY and CDR2 FYNNEI. In nucleotides, the CDR3 is TGTGCCAGCAGTGTCGGGACGAGCCTCTCCAGCAATCAGCCCCAGCATTTT. Translating gives CASSVGTSLSSNQPQHF. The whole variable domain, remainder taken from reference TRBV2 and TRBJ1-5, is EPEVTQTPSHQVTQMGQEVILRCVPISNHLYFYWYRQILGQKVEFLVSFYNNEISEKSEIFDDQFSVERPDGSNFTLKIRSTKLEDSAMYFCASSVGTSLSSNQPQHFGDGTRLSIL.

The CDR3 protein is CASGRDNEQFF. The CDR3 nucleotides are TGTGCCAGCGGACGAGACAATGAGCAGTTCTTC. The V gene is TRBV9, the J gene TRBJ2-1; D is ambiguous. Germline lookup yields CDR1 SGDLS and CDR2 YYNGEE. The CDR3 covers 11 residues. V lost 7 bases, J lost 5 bases, and 7 bases lay in between.

The chain combines TRBV7-8 with TRBJ1-4; TRBD1 agrees at 11 bases. With 2 bases clipped from V and 10 bases from J, the junction kept 6 bases outside the gene matches. There are 15 residues in the CDR3. CDR1 and CDR2 (germline): SGHVS, FQNEAQ. CDR3 residues: CASSLSGTGGGKLFF. The CDR3 DNA sequence: TGTGCCAGCAGCTTATCCGGGACAGGGGGTGGAAAACTGTTTTTT.

The V and J genes are TRBV7-8 and TRBJ2-1, with D unresolved. The length of the CDR3 is 15 residues. With 4 bases removed from V and 0 bases from J, the gap between germline ends came to 10 bases. The germline CDR1 and CDR2 sequences are SGHVS and FQNEAQ. This CDR3 is CASSSPRSSYNEQFF. CDR3 sequence (DNA): TGTGCCAGCAGCTCCCCTAGGTCCTCCTACAATGAGCAGTTCTTC. Filled out from reference TRBV7-8 and TRBJ2-1, the complete variable domain reads GAGVSQSPRYKVAKRGQDVALRCDPISGHVSLFWYQQALGQGPEFLTYFQNEAQLDKSGLPSDRFFAERPEGSVSTLKIQRTQQEDSAVYLCASSSPRSSYNEQFFGPGTRLTVL.

This clone occurred many times. The rearrangement joins TRBV19 to TRBJ2-2; 7 bases match TRBD1. The CDR3 has 15 amino acids. Germline V gives CDR1 LNHDA, CDR2 SQIVND (reference sequence). The J segment lost 6 bases and the V segment lost 5 bases, leaving 9 bases of the junction unmatched. DNA of the CDR3: TGTGCCAGTAGTCTTGACAGGGCGGTAGCCGGGGAGCTGTTTTTT. As protein: CASSLDRAVAGELFF.

The chain combines TRBV7-9 with TRBJ1-1, with a weak D call TRBD1 (5 bases). The CDR3 has 15 amino acids. Germline CDR1 reads SEHNR; CDR2 reads FQNEAQ (reference sequence). V lost 2 bases to trimming and J lost 4 bases, with 14 bases between them. Here the CDR3 reads CASSLLPGIVTEAFF. CDR3 DNA sequence: TGTGCCAGCAGCTTACTTCCAGGGATCGTCACTGAAGCTTTCTTT.

This chain uses TRBV7-2 with TRBJ2-1; tentatively, D is TRBD1 (6 bases). This CDR3 comprises 14 residues. V was clipped by 5 bases and J by 15 bases, with 23 bases between them. Germline CDR1 reads SGHTA; CDR2 reads FQGNSA. In DNA form, the CDR3 reads TGTGCCAGCAGCCCTAAAATTAGGAACAGGGTCGCGTTCTTC. It encodes CASSPKIRNRVAFF.

The chain uses TRBV25-1 and TRBJ2-1, with 12 bases identical to TRBD2. Germline V gene lookup returns CDR1 MGHDK and CDR2 SYGVNS. The CDR3 sequence is 16 residues long. The trim removed 8 bases at V and 2 bases at J, leaving 7 bases unmatched. DNA for the CDR3: TGTGCCAGCGGAGGGACTAGCGGGCGTACCTACAATGAGCAGTTCTTC. Its protein product is CASGGTSGRTYNEQFF.

The chain employs TRBV5-6 and TRBJ2-2; D might be TRBD1 (6 bases). V was cut by 4 bases and J by 0 bases, with 16 bases left in between. CDR1 SGHDT and CDR2 YYEEEE come from the germline V gene. The CDR3 totals 17 residues. CDR3 protein: CASSAGGNRANTGELFF. The CDR3 DNA follows: TGTGCCAGCAGCGCCGGCGGTAACAGGGCGAACACCGGGGAGCTGTTTTTT.

The chain has TRBV20-1 and TRBJ2-7; perhaps TRBD2 as D (5 bases). CDR3 length equals 11 residues. The V gene lost 2 bases and the J gene lost 6 bases, with 8 bases spanning the gap. Germline CDR1 reads DFQATT; CDR2 reads SNEGSKA (reference sequence). The CDR3 nucleotides are TGCAGTGCTAGACCGGGGTCCGAGCAGTACTTC. Amino acid sequence: CSARPGSEQYF.

The V and J genes are TRBV27 and TRBJ1-3, with TRBD1 identical over 9 bases. CDR3 length: 14 amino acids. CDR1 and CDR2 (germline): MNHEY, SMNVEV (reference sequence). V lost 7 bases and J lost 6; bases outside the gene matches: 7. In DNA, the CDR3 is TGTGCCAGCAAACCCGGGACAGGGCTAAACACCATATATTTT. It codes for CASKPGTGLNTIYF.

The chain joins TRBV18 to TRBJ1-1, with a weak D call TRBD1 (5 bases). The germline V and J ends were trimmed by 2 bases and 7 bases, with 11 bases remaining between them. This CDR3 region has 13 residues. Germline V gene lookup returns CDR1 KGHSH and CDR2 LQKENI. CDR3 residues: CASSPGGVDEAFF. DNA for the CDR3: TGTGCCAGCTCACCAGGGGGGGTAGATGAAGCTTTCTTT.

The chain combines TRBV9 with TRBJ2-1; D not certain. V lost 4 bases and J 3 bases, leaving 5 bases between the germline ends. Germline CDR1 SGDLS, CDR2 YYNGEE. The CDR3 contains 12 residues. CDR3 amino acids: CASSTSYNEQFF. For the CDR3, the DNA is TGTGCCAGCAGCACGAGCTACAATGAGCAGTTCTTC.

V and J are TRBV7-2 and TRBJ1-5; D is unresolved. Germline V gene data show CDR1 as SGHTA and CDR2 as FQGNSA. V was shortened by 6 bases and J by 9 bases, with 21 bases between the two germline ends. This CDR3 spans 15 amino acids. The CDR3 protein is CASSLSDGRWRPQHF. CDR3 bases: TGTGCCAGCAGTCTTAGTGACGGACGTTGGAGGCCCCAGCATTTT.

The chain carries TRBV14 and TRBJ2-2; D ambiguous. V lost 2 bases to trimming and J lost 5 bases, with 6 bases between them. CDR1 SGHDN and CDR2 FVKESK come from the germline V gene. CDR3 length: 13 amino acids. As DNA, the CDR3 is TGTGCCAGCAGCCAACGCCCAACCGGGGAGCTGTTTTTT. It translates to CASSQRPTGELFF. Filled out from reference TRBV14 and TRBJ2-2, the complete variable domain reads EAGVTQFPSHSVIEKGQTVTLRCDPISGHDNLYWYRRVMGKEIKFLLHFVKESKQDESGMPNNRFLAERTGGTYSTLKVQPAELEDSGVYFCASSQRPTGELFFGEGSRLTVL.

This chain joins TRBV12-5 and TRBJ1-5; D may be TRBD1 (5 bases). V was trimmed by 0 bases and J by 4 bases, leaving 13 bases between them. Germline V gene sequence: CDR1 LGHNT, CDR2 FRNRAP. CDR3 size: 16 residues. CDR3 in DNA: TGTGCTAGTGGTTTGGTAGGGGCAGGGACTAATCAGCCCCAGCATTTT. Protein: CASGLVGAGTNQPQHF.

The chain links TRBV7-3 to TRBJ2-3, with D maybe TRBD2 (5 bases). The CDR3 sequence is 15 residues long. The V end lost 4 bases, the J end lost 1 base, and 12 bases lay between the germline ends. CDR1 is SGHTA, CDR2 FQGTGA, per germline. The CDR3 DNA reads as TGTGCCAGCAGCTCTCGGGCCGGGGGCACAGATACGCAGTATTTT. This translates into CASSSRAGGTDTQYF.

This clone was detected only a few times. J is TRBJ1-3 and V is TRBV7-9, with D hard to call. V was shortened by 5 bases and J by 3 bases, with 8 bases between the two germline ends. Germline CDR1 reads SEHNR; CDR2 reads FQNEAQ (reference sequence). This CDR3 has 13 residues. CDR3 sequence (DNA): TGTGCCAGCAGCCTGGACGGTGGAAACACCATATATTTT. This sequence encodes CASSLDGGNTIYF.

The gene calls are TRBV5-1 and TRBJ2-1; the D gene is possibly TRBD1 (6 bases). CDR1 is SGHRS and CDR2 is YFSETQ in the germline V gene. With 4 bases removed from V and 7 bases from J, the gap between germline ends came to 15 bases. This CDR3 spans 14 amino acids. This chain's CDR3 is CASSPPGDLNEQFF. The CDR3 DNA reads as TGCGCCAGCAGCCCACCAGGGGATCTGAATGAGCAGTTCTTC. Full variable domain (outside the CDR3, taken from reference TRBV5-1 and TRBJ2-1): KAGVTQTPRYLIKTRGQQVTLSCSPISGHRSVSWYQQTPGQGLQFLFEYFSETQRNKGNFPGRFSGRQFSNSRSEMNVSTLELGDSALYLCASSPPGDLNEQFFGPGTRLTVL.